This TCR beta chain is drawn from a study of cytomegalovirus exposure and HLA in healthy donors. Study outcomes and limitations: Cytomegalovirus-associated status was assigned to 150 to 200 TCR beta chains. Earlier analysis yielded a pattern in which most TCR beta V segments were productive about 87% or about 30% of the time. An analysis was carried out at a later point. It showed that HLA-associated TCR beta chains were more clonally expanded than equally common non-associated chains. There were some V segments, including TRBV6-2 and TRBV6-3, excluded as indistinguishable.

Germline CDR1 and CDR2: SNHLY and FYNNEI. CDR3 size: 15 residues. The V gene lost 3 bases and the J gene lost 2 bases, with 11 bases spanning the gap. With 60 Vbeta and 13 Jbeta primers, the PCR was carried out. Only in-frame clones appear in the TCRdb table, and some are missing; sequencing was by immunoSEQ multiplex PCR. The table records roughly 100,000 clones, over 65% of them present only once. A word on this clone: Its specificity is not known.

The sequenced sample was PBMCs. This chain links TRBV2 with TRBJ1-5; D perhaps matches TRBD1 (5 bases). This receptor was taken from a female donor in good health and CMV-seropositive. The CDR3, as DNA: TGTGCCAGCAGTGATAGACAGATTCGCAATCAGCCCCAGCATTTT. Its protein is CASSDRQIRNQPQHF.